The 18 T cell receptor beta chains below come from one sample, sequenced in a study of blood T cell repertoires in COVID-19. Only in-frame clones appear in the TCRdb table, and some are missing; sequencing was by immunoSEQ multiplex PCR. The sample lists about 30,000 clones, about 80% occurring once. The sample was peripheral blood. These receptors all stem from an elderly man with acute or convalescent COVID-19.

The chain employs TRBV6-5 and TRBJ1-4, with D uncertain. CDR1 and CDR2 from the germline V gene are MNHEY and SVGAGI. This CDR3 spans 14 amino acids. Trimming shortened V by 5 bases and J by 6 bases, and 13 bases separated the two germline ends. CDR3: CASSNSWADEKLFF. CDR3 in DNA: TGTGCCAGCAGTAATTCTTGGGCCGATGAAAAACTGTTTTTT.

This clone was picked up one time. The chain joins TRBV5-1 to TRBJ2-5, with 14 bases fitting TRBD2. The CDR3 is made up of 16 amino acids. Germline V lookup: CDR1 SGHRS, CDR2 YFSETQ. V was pared by 6 bases and J by 5 bases, with 9 bases of the junction left unmatched. The CDR3, as DNA: TGCGCCAGCACCCGGGGGGGACTAGCGGGAGTTGAGACCCAGTACTTC. This codes for CASTRGGLAGVETQYF.

The V call is TRBV29-1, the J call TRBJ2-5, with 7 bases identical to TRBD2. Looked up from germline, CDR1 is SQVTM and CDR2 is ANQGSEA. Trimming took 4 bases from V and 5 from J; bases not matched to a gene: 4. This CDR3 is built from 12 residues. The CDR3 region is CSVGGGWETQYF. The CDR3 nucleotides are TGCAGCGTTGGGGGGGGTTGGGAGACCCAGTACTTC.

V gene TRBV29-1 combines with J gene TRBJ2-7; possibly TRBD1 for D (6 bases). This CDR3 is built from 14 residues. CDR1 and CDR2 (germline): SQVTM, ANQGSEA. The V end was cut by 4 bases, the J end by 0 bases, with 13 bases between. The CDR3 region has the DNA TGCAGCGTTGGGGGGCTGGCGAGCTCCTACGAGCAGTACTTC. Translating gives CSVGGLASSYEQYF.

The V gene is TRBV7-9, the J gene TRBJ2-1; 7 nucleotides match TRBD2. CDR1 is SEHNR, CDR2 FQNEAQ, per germline (reference sequence). V shed 4 bases and J 6 bases; nucleotides not matched to a gene: 9. The CDR3 has 15 amino acids. CDR3 in amino acids: CASSSSWREFNEQFF. In nucleotides, the CDR3 is TGTGCCAGCAGCTCATCGTGGCGGGAGTTCAATGAGCAGTTCTTC.

J is TRBJ2-2 and V is TRBV2; 15 bases map to TRBD2. CDR1 SNHLY and CDR2 FYNNEI come from the germline V gene. This CDR3 is 17 amino acids long. With 7 bases clipped from V and 6 bases from J, the junction kept 9 bases outside the gene matches. The CDR3: CASKTGLAGGVPGELFF. The CDR3, as DNA: TGTGCCAGCAAAACTGGACTAGCGGGAGGGGTTCCCGGGGAGCTGTTTTTT.

This chain joins TRBV6-5 and TRBJ1-6, with TRBD1 identical over 7 bases. The V gene end was trimmed by 6 bases and the J gene end by 10 bases; junction bases not matched to a gene: 9. CDR1 is MNHEY and CDR2 is SVGAGI in the germline V gene. The CDR3 has 14 residues. CDR3 nucleotides: TGTGCCAGCAGATCGGGACAGCGGCACTCACCCCTCCACTTT. Translated, it gives CASRSGQRHSPLHF.

This clone was observed once. The chain uses TRBV5-6 and TRBJ1-4; D may be TRBD1 (5 bases). The germline V and J ends were trimmed by 4 bases and 1 base, with 14 bases remaining between them. The CDR3 consists of 16 residues. Germline CDR1 and CDR2: SGHDT and YYEEEE. The CDR3 DNA is TGTGCCAGCAGCCTCCTTGGGACTGGAACTAATGAAAAACTGTTTTTT. It codes for CASSLLGTGTNEKLFF. The variable domain in full, with the rest retrieved from reference TRBV5-6 and TRBJ1-4, is DAGVTQSPTHLIKTRGQQVTLRCSPKSGHDTVSWYQQALGQGPQFIFQYYEEEERQRGNFPDRFSGHQFPNYSSELNVNALLLGDSALYLCASSLLGTGTNEKLFFGSGTQLSVL.

The chain is built from TRBV4-3 and TRBJ2-1, with 7 bases fitting TRBD1. Per the germline V gene, CDR1 is LGHNA and CDR2 is YSLEER. V lost 5 bases and J lost 4; bases outside the gene matches: 8. The CDR3 spans 15 residues. The CDR3, as DNA: TGCGCCAGCAGCACCACCCTGGACAGGTACAATGAGCAGTTCTTC. Encoded protein: CASSTTLDRYNEQFF.

This clone was seen more than once but under ten times. This chain joins TRBV19 and TRBJ1-4; 10 positions match TRBD1. The V segment lost 7 bases and the J segment 8 bases; nucleotides outside the gene matches: 10. Germline lookup yields CDR1 LNHDA and CDR2 SQIVND (reference sequence). This CDR3 spans 15 amino acids. This CDR3 is CASTTVTGGAEKLFF. The DNA of the CDR3 is TGTGCCAGTACCACAGTGACAGGGGGCGCGGAAAAACTGTTTTTT.

In DNA form, the CDR3 reads TGTGCCAGCAGCCAACGGACGGGATACAATGAGCAGTTCTTC. It encodes CASSQRTGYNEQFF. The chain links TRBV5-4 to TRBJ2-1, with D perhaps TRBD2 (5 bases). The CDR3 is made up of 14 amino acids. CDR1 is SGHNT, CDR2 YYREEE, per germline (reference sequence). V was trimmed by 4 bases and J by 4 bases, leaving 12 bases between them.

This CDR3 reads CASSLSGAGGQETQYF. CDR3 DNA sequence: TGTGCCAGCAGCCTAAGTGGAGCGGGGGGGCAAGAGACCCAGTACTTC. The chain couples TRBV11-3 to TRBJ2-5; 10 positions match TRBD2. There are 16 residues in the CDR3. CDR1 is SGHNT, CDR2 YENEEA, per germline. With 5 bases clipped from V and 2 bases from J, the junction kept 8 bases outside the gene matches.

The chain links TRBV2 to TRBJ2-3, with 9 positions matching TRBD2. The CDR3 is 17 amino acids. The V segment lost 1 base and the J segment 0 bases; nucleotides outside the gene matches: 5. Germline V gene sequence: CDR1 SNHLY, CDR2 FYNNEI. CDR3 in amino acids: CASSEGRAGGSTDTQYF. The CDR3 DNA reads as TGTGCCAGCAGTGAAGGCCGGGCGGGAGGGAGCACAGATACGCAGTATTTT.

This chain links TRBV29-1 with TRBJ1-2, with unresolved D. Germline CDR1 SQVTM, CDR2 ANQGSEA. V dropped 1 base and J dropped 7 bases, with 10 bases sitting between them. This CDR3 contains 12 residues. In DNA, the CDR3 is TGCAGCGTTGAAGTAATTTTCTGTGGCTACACCTTC. Translated, it gives CSVEVIFCGYTF.

The chain employs TRBV4-2 and TRBJ2-3; 10 bases map to TRBD2. The germline CDR1 and CDR2 sequences are LGHNA and YNFKEQ. After removal of 2 bases from V and 2 bases from J, the junction contained 13 bases not matched to a gene. CDR3 length equals 19 residues. CDR3 DNA: TGTGCCAGCAGCCAATCACTAGCGGGATGGTCCCAACACACAGATACGCAGTATTTT. Its translation is CASSQSLAGWSQHTDTQYF.

The chain combines TRBV6-5 with TRBJ2-1, with 11 bases fitting TRBD2. The CDR3 sequence is 16 residues long. Losses at the gene ends were 4 bases for V and 7 bases for J; bases not matched to a gene: 9. CDR1 MNHEY and CDR2 SVGAGI come from the germline V gene. The CDR3 protein is CASSSKTSGTRNEQFF. CDR3 bases: TGTGCCAGCAGTTCAAAGACTAGCGGGACTAGGAATGAGCAGTTCTTC.

This clone was recorded only once. V is TRBV7-2 and J is TRBJ2-3; 9 nucleotides match TRBD2. Looked up from germline, CDR1 is SGHTA and CDR2 is FQGNSA. V dropped 2 bases and J dropped 0; count of bases not matched to a gene: 6. The CDR3 sequence is 17 residues long. The CDR3 coding sequence is TGTGCCAGCAGCTTACTTATGGCGGGAGGGAGCACAGATACGCAGTATTTT. Protein: CASSLLMAGGSTDTQYF.

The chain uses TRBV5-1 and TRBJ1-1; 9 nucleotides align to TRBD1. Germline CDR1 is SGHRS and CDR2 is YFSETQ. The CDR3 contains 16 residues. The ends lost 0 bases at V and 4 bases at J; junction bases unmatched: 7. Written as DNA, the CDR3 is TGCGCCAGCAGCTTGGATGGGACAGGGCTGGGCACTGAAGCTTTCTTT. It translates to CASSLDGTGLGTEAFF.